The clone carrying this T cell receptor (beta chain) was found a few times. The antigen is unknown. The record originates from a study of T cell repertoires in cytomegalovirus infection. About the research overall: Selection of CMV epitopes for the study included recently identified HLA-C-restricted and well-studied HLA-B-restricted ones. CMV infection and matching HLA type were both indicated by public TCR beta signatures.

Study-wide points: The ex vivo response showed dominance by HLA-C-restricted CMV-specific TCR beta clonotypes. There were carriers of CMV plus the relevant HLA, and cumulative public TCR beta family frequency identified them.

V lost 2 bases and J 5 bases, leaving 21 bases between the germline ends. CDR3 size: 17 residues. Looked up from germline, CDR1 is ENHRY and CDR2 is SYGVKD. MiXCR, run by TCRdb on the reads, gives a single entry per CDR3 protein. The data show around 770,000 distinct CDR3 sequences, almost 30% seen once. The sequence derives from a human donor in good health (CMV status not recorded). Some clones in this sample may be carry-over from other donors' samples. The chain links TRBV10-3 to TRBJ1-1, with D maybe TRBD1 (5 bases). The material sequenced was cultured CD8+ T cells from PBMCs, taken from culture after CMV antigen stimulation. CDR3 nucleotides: TGTGCCATCAGTGAGACCCATCCCCAGGCAGGGAGGACTGAAGCTTTCTTT. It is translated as CAISETHPQAGRTEAFF.